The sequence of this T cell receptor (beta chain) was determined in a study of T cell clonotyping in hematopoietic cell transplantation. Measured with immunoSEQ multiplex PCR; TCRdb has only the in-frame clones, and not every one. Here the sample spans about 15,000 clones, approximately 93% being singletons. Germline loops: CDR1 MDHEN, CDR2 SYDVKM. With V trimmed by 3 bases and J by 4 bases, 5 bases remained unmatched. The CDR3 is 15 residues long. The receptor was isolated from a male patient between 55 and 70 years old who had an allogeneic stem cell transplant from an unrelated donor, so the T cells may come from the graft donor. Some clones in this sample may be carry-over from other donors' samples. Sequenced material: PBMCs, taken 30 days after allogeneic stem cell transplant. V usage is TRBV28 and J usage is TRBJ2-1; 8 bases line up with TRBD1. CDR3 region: CASSLADRGYNEQFF. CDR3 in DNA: TGTGCCAGCAGTTTGGCCGACAGGGGTTACAATGAGCAGTTCTTC.